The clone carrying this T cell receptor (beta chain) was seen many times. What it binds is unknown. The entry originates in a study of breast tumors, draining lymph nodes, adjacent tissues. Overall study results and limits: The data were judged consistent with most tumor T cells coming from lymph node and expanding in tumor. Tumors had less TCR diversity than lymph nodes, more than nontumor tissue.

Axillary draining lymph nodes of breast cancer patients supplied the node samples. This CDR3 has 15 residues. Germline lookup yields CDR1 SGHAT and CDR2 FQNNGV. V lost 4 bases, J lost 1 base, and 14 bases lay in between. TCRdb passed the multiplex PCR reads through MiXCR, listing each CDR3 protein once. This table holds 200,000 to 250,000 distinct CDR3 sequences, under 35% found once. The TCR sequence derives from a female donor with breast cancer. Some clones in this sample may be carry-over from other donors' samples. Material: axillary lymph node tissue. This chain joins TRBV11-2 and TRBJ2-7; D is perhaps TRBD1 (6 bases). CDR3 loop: CASSSRPGESYEQYF. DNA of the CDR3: TGTGCCAGCAGCTCCCGACCAGGGGAATCCTACGAGCAGTACTTC.